The rows below give T cell receptor beta chains drawn from one sample of a study of cytomegalovirus exposure and HLA in healthy donors. Generated by immunoSEQ multiplex PCR, the TCRdb table keeps only in-frame clones and is missing some. Found here are roughly 200,000 clones, about 88% of them singletons; the top ten hold around 0.34%. Sequencing was performed on PBMCs. These receptor sequences come from a woman aged 25 to 39 in good health and CMV-seronegative. Both conserved end residues are part of each CDR3. D genes are given only for firm matches.

cdr3_length: 14; v_call: TRBV9; d_call: TRBD2; j_call: TRBJ2-3; cdr3_nt: TGTGCCAGCAGCGCCGGGGGGGGCCCAGATACGCAGTATTTT; cdr3_aa: CASSAGGGPDTQYF
cdr3_length: 16; v_call: TRBV27; d_call: TRBD1; j_call: TRBJ1-1; cdr3_nt: TGTGCCAGCAGTTTTGGGACAGTTCCGTCCCCCACTGAAGCTTTCTTT; cdr3_aa: CASSFGTVPSPTEAFF
cdr3_length: 18; v_call: TRBV5-1; d_call: TRBD2; j_call: TRBJ2-2; cdr3_nt: TGCGCCAGCGGTCAGAAGCCGGGACTAGCGGGAGACACCGGGGAGCTGTTTTTT; cdr3_aa: CASGQKPGLAGDTGELFF
cdr3_length: 16; v_call: TRBV5-5; d_call: TRBD1; j_call: TRBJ2-3; cdr3_nt: TGTGCCAGCAGCGATACGACAGGGGCTAGCACAGATACGCAGTATTTT; cdr3_aa: CASSDTTGASTDTQYF
cdr3_length: 15; v_call: TRBV10-3; d_call: TRBD2; j_call: TRBJ2-2; cdr3_nt: TGTGCCATCAGCCGGGTCCGCGGGGGCACCGGGGAGCTGTTTTTT; cdr3_aa: CAISRVRGGTGELFF
cdr3_length: 13; v_call: TRBV2; d_call: .; j_call: TRBJ2-3; cdr3_nt: TGTGCCAGCAGACAGGGTTCCCCAGATACGCAGTATTTT; cdr3_aa: CASRQGSPDTQYF
cdr3_length: 13; v_call: TRBV10-3; d_call: .; j_call: TRBJ2-1; cdr3_nt: TGTGCCATCGGAGACAGCTCCTACAATGAGCAGTTCTTC; cdr3_aa: CAIGDSSYNEQFF
cdr3_length: 14; v_call: TRBV6-6; d_call: .; j_call: TRBJ2-2; cdr3_nt: TGTGCCAGCAGTTACCTCTTCGGGGGCGGGGAGCTGTTTTTT; cdr3_aa: CASSYLFGGGELFF
cdr3_length: 18; v_call: TRBV7-9; d_call: TRBD2; j_call: TRBJ2-2; cdr3_nt: TGTGCCAGCAGCTTAAGGGCGCAGCGGGGGGGCATTTCCGGGGAGCTGTTTTTT; cdr3_aa: CASSLRAQRGGISGELFF
cdr3_length: 15; v_call: TRBV7-8; d_call: .; j_call: TRBJ2-1; cdr3_nt: TGTGCCAGCAGCTTAGAGGAGACCCCTAACAATGAGCAGTTCTTC; cdr3_aa: CASSLEETPNNEQFF
cdr3_length: 13; v_call: TRBV5-1; d_call: .; j_call: TRBJ2-3; cdr3_nt: TGCGCCAGCAGCGCCCTTCCCCCGGAGACGCAGTATTTT; cdr3_aa: CASSALPPETQYF
cdr3_length: 14; v_call: TRBV6-1; d_call: .; j_call: TRBJ2-2; cdr3_nt: TGTGCCAGCACACAGGGAACCAACACCGGGGAGCTGTTTTTT; cdr3_aa: CASTQGTNTGELFF
cdr3_length: 15; v_call: TRBV6-1; d_call: .; j_call: TRBJ2-5; cdr3_nt: TGTGCCAGCAGTGTGGGGGGAAGGGTTCAAGAGACCCAGTACTTC; cdr3_aa: CASSVGGRVQETQYF
cdr3_length: 15; v_call: TRBV28; d_call: .; j_call: TRBJ1-2; cdr3_nt: TGTGCCAGCAGCCCCCGGGGGGTGGGGGGCTATGGCTACACCTTC; cdr3_aa: CASSPRGVGGYGYTF